These 23 T cell receptor beta chains were sequenced from one sample in a study of cytomegalovirus exposure and HLA in healthy donors. Primers for the PCR totalled 60 Vbeta and 13 Jbeta. Assay: immunoSEQ multiplex PCR; the TCRdb copy retains only in-frame clones and omits some. The sample lists about 140,000 clones; around 80% were seen once. The sample was PBMCs. The receptor source for this set is a man in his forties in good health and CMV-seropositive.

CDR3 DNA: TGTGCCAGCTCACCCGGGACAGGGGTTGAAAAACTGTTTTTT. Its protein product is CASSPGTGVEKLFF. The chain carries TRBV18 and TRBJ1-4, with 10 bases lining up with TRBD1. The CDR3 has 14 amino acids. The germline V gene has CDR1 KGHSH and CDR2 LQKENI. The junction had 2 bases not matched to a gene; V was cut back by 3 bases and J by 7 bases.

The chain carries TRBV19 and TRBJ2-2, with 7 bases lining up with TRBD1. The germline V gene encodes CDR1 LNHDA and CDR2 SQIVND (reference sequence). The CDR3 sequence is 15 residues long. Trimming took 3 bases from V and 3 from J; bases not matched to a gene: 4. This CDR3 is CASSITGVDTGELFF. As DNA, the CDR3 is TGTGCCAGTAGTATCACAGGGGTCGACACCGGGGAGCTGTTTTTT.

This clone has more than one count but fewer than ten. V usage is TRBV6-1 and J usage is TRBJ1-2, with TRBD1 identical over 9 bases. CDR1 is MNHNS and CDR2 is SASEGT in the germline V gene. Unmatched junction bases numbered 6, after V lost 6 bases and J lost 7 bases. This CDR3 region has 13 residues. The CDR3 DNA sequence: TGTGCCAGCAGAGAGGGACAGGGTCTTGGCTACACCTTC. Its translation is CASREGQGLGYTF.

This clone has just one count. The rearrangement uses TRBV6-1 and TRBJ2-7, with TRBD1 matching over 8 bases. The CDR3 sequence is 15 residues long. J gave up 2 bases and V 4 bases, and 7 bases lay outside the gene matches. The V gene's germline CDR1 is MNHNS and CDR2 SASEGT. The CDR3 spells CASSVGQGAAYEQYF. The DNA for the CDR3 is TGTGCCAGCAGTGTCGGACAGGGAGCCGCCTACGAGCAGTACTTC.

This clone has just a few counts. V and J are TRBV27 and TRBJ2-1, with TRBD1 matching 10 bases. CDR3 size: 14 residues. Per the germline V gene, CDR1 is MNHEY and CDR2 is SMNVEV (reference sequence). With 4 bases clipped from V and 6 bases from J, the junction kept 3 bases outside the gene matches. This chain's CDR3 is CASSWGTGANEQFF. In DNA, the CDR3 is TGTGCCAGCAGTTGGGGGACAGGGGCCAATGAGCAGTTCTTC.

This clone was counted a single time. The rearrangement links TRBV15 to TRBJ1-6, with 11 nucleotides matching TRBD1. J gave up 10 bases and V 3 bases, and 2 bases lay outside the gene matches. The germline V gene has CDR1 LNHNV and CDR2 YYDKDF (reference sequence). The CDR3 has 14 residues. The CDR3 DNA follows: TGTGCCACCAGCAGGGACAGGGGGCTCTCACCCCTCCACTTT. Translating gives CATSRDRGLSPLHF. Filled out from reference TRBV15 and TRBJ1-6, the complete variable domain reads DAMVIQNPRYQVTQFGKPVTLSCSQTLNHNVMYWYQQKSSQAPKLLFHYYDKDFNNEADTPDNFQSRRPNTSFCFLDIRSPGLGDTAMYLCATSRDRGLSPLHFGNGTRLTVT.

The chain carries TRBV10-2 and TRBJ2-7; TRBD2 matches at 7 bases. Germline V lookup: CDR1 WSHSY, CDR2 SAAADI. Trimming removed 7 bases from V and 6 bases from J; junction bases left unmatched: 9. CDR3 length: 13 residues. The CDR3 DNA reads as TGCGCCAGCATGGGGGAGGGAGTTATCGAGCAGTACTTC. Residues: CASMGEGVIEQYF.

The chain is built from TRBV28 and TRBJ2-5; 11 bases are shared with TRBD1. Losses at the gene ends were 7 bases for V and 5 bases for J; bases not matched to a gene: 6. The CDR3 has 14 residues. The germline CDR1 and CDR2 sequences are MDHEN and SYDVKM. The CDR3 DNA reads TGTGCCAGCATCGGGACAGGGGGTTGGGAGACCCAGTACTTC. Its translation is CASIGTGGWETQYF.

The chain employs TRBV6-1 and TRBJ2-4; a possible D gene is TRBD2 (5 bases). Trimming pared 6 bases from V and 7 bases from J, leaving 16 bases between. The germline CDR1 and CDR2 sequences are MNHNS and SASEGT. This CDR3 spans 14 amino acids. CDR3: CASRTGMDRNIQYF. The CDR3 bases are TGTGCCAGCAGAACCGGGATGGACCGGAACATTCAGTACTTC.

This chain links TRBV5-1 with TRBJ1-2; D is unclear. CDR3 size: 15 residues. V was clipped by 0 bases and J by 5 bases, with 14 bases between them. The germline V gene encodes CDR1 SGHRS and CDR2 YFSETQ. CDR3 region: CASSLGRGFGYGYTF. DNA for the CDR3: TGCGCCAGCAGCTTGGGTCGGGGTTTTGGATATGGCTACACCTTC. The whole variable domain, remainder taken from reference TRBV5-1 and TRBJ1-2, is KAGVTQTPRYLIKTRGQQVTLSCSPISGHRSVSWYQQTPGQGLQFLFEYFSETQRNKGNFPGRFSGRQFSNSRSEMNVSTLELGDSALYLCASSLGRGFGYGYTFGSGTRLTVV.

A single count supports this clone. V usage is TRBV6-6 and J usage is TRBJ2-5; TRBD1 might be the D (5 bases). From germline, CDR1 is MNHNY and CDR2 SVGAGI (reference sequence). V was trimmed by 4 bases and J by 3 bases, leaving 18 bases between them. This CDR3 is built from 16 residues. The CDR3 is CASSFGAGLREETQYF. The CDR3 nucleotides are TGTGCCAGCAGTTTTGGGGCTGGATTAAGGGAAGAGACCCAGTACTTC.

This sequence joins TRBV6-4 and TRBJ2-3; 10 bases agree with TRBD2. Looked up from germline, CDR1 is MRHNA and CDR2 is SNTAGT. With 5 bases clipped from V and 7 bases from J, the junction kept 9 bases outside the gene matches. The CDR3 extends over 15 amino acids. CDR3 amino acids: CASSQSRTSGYTQYF. The CDR3 coding sequence is TGTGCCAGCAGTCAGAGCCGGACTAGCGGCTATACGCAGTATTTT.

The chain uses TRBV27 and TRBJ1-1, with D perhaps matching TRBD1 (5 bases). Between the trimmed V and J ends, which lost 8 bases and 5 bases, there was a span of 15 bases. CDR3 length: 13 residues. Germline-derived CDR1 and CDR2 are MNHEY and SMNVEV (reference sequence). The CDR3 DNA follows: TGTGCCAGCCAGAGAAGGGGTGGGACTGAAGCTTTCTTT. Translation: CASQRRGGTEAFF.

This clone has a single count. The chain couples TRBV23-1 to TRBJ1-3; tentatively, D is TRBD1 (5 bases). TRBV23-1 is an open reading frame, and its role is uncertain. Trimming removed 8 bases at V and 4 bases at J, with 15 bases between. The CDR3 contains 14 residues. CDR3 residues: CASCPGDGGNTIYF. The CDR3, as DNA: TGCGCCAGCTGCCCGGGGGATGGAGGAAACACCATATATTTT.

This chain connects TRBV18 to TRBJ1-1; D might be TRBD1 (5 bases). Germline CDR1 KGHSH, CDR2 LQKENI. This CDR3 comprises 13 residues. V was clipped by 5 bases and J by 1 base, with 8 bases between them. This CDR3 is CASSRTQNTEAFF. CDR3 sequence (DNA): TGTGCCAGCTCAAGGACACAGAACACTGAAGCTTTCTTT. Full variable domain (missing parts from reference TRBV18 and TRBJ1-1): NAGVMQNPRHLVRRRGQEARLRCSPMKGHSHVYWYRQLPEEGLKFMVYLQKENIIDESGMPKERFSAEFPKEGPSILRIQQVVRGDSAAYFCASSRTQNTEAFFGQGTRLTVV.

This clone has a handful of counts. The chain has TRBV9 and TRBJ2-3, with 11 bases fitting TRBD2. V was clipped by 4 bases and J by 5 bases; unmatched bases: 9. The CDR3 covers 16 residues. From germline, CDR1 is SGDLS and CDR2 YYNGEE. In nucleotides, the CDR3 is TGTGCCAGCAGCCTGGGACTAGCGGCACCCCAAGATACGCAGTATTTT. It specifies CASSLGLAAPQDTQYF.

V usage is TRBV5-5 and J usage is TRBJ2-1; TRBD2 agrees at 7 bases. The CDR3 is 14 residues long. J was trimmed by 9 bases and V by 0 bases; bases with no gene match: 6. Per the germline V gene, CDR1 is SGHKS and CDR2 is YYEKEE (reference sequence). The DNA for the CDR3 is TGTGCCAGCAGCTTGGCTCGGCGGGAGACTGAGCAGTTCTTC. It is translated as CASSLARRETEQFF.

Details on this clone: The junction and the germline gene differ at one end; a read error may be behind it. The chain carries TRBV7-9 and TRBJ2-3; TRBD1 matches at 7 bases. Germline lookup yields CDR1 SEHNR and CDR2 FQNEAQ (reference sequence). The CDR3 loop spans 16 amino acids. The CDR3 here is CSSSRQGPPGRDTQYF. CDR3 bases: TGTTCCAGCAGTCGACAGGGTCCCCCCGGCCGGGATACGCAGTATTTT.

J is TRBJ1-6 and V is TRBV19; D is undetermined. CDR3 length: 15 amino acids. The V gene lost 5 bases and the J gene lost 8 bases, with 16 bases spanning the gap. Germline CDR1 reads LNHDA; CDR2 reads SQIVND (reference sequence). The CDR3 spells CASSVGRRNHSPLHF. Written as DNA, the CDR3 is TGTGCCAGTAGTGTGGGCCGGCGTAACCATTCACCCCTCCACTTT. Using reference TRBV19 and TRBJ1-6 for the parts outside the CDR3, the full variable domain is DGGITQSPKYLFRKEGQNVTLSCEQNLNHDAMYWYRQDPGQGLRLIYYSQIVNDFQKGDIAEGYSVSREKKESFPLTVTSAQKNPTAFYLCASSVGRRNHSPLHFGNGTRLTVT.

The rearrangement uses TRBV7-9 and TRBJ2-1, with 8 positions matching TRBD1. Looked up from germline, CDR1 is SEHNR and CDR2 is FQNEAQ (reference sequence). V dropped 2 bases and J dropped 8; count of bases not matched to a gene: 5. CDR3 length: 14 residues. The DNA of the CDR3 is TGTGCCAGCAGCTTAATCCAGGGGGCGGATGAGCAGTTCTTC. Amino acids: CASSLIQGADEQFF.

This clone was detected only once. The chain couples TRBV7-2 to TRBJ2-5; TRBD2 is a possible D gene (6 bases). The CDR3 extends over 17 amino acids. Looked up from germline, CDR1 is SGHTA and CDR2 is FQGNSA. V gave up 6 bases and J gave up 5 bases, with 25 bases separating them. The CDR3: CASRPGIVKGSGETQYF. For the CDR3, the DNA is TGTGCCAGCAGACCAGGGATAGTAAAGGGGAGCGGGGAGACCCAGTACTTC.

This chain joins TRBV9 and TRBJ2-1; 10 bases match TRBD2. Trimming at V came to 2 bases and at J to 6 bases, leaving 11 bases not matched to a gene. CDR3 size: 17 residues. Germline V CDR1 and CDR2: SGDLS, YYNGEE. CDR3 in amino acids: CASSVALAGVLRNEQFF. The CDR3, as DNA: TGTGCCAGCAGCGTCGCCCTAGCGGGAGTTCTGCGCAATGAGCAGTTCTTC. Complete variable domain (other parts from reference TRBV9 and TRBJ2-1): DSGVTQTPKHLITATGQRVTLRCSPRSGDLSVYWYQQSLDQGLQFLIQYYNGEERAKGNILERFSAQQFPDLHSELNLSSLELGDSALYFCASSVALAGVLRNEQFFGPGTRLTVL.

V and J are TRBV5-1 and TRBJ2-3; 9 positions agree with TRBD1. Germline assignment: CDR1 SGHRS and CDR2 YFSETQ. This CDR3 is built from 16 residues. The V segment lost 3 bases and the J segment 3 bases; nucleotides outside the gene matches: 8. The CDR3 bases are TGCGCCAGCAGCTCGGGTGGACAGGGGTGGACAGATACGCAGTATTTT. Protein product: CASSSGGQGWTDTQYF.